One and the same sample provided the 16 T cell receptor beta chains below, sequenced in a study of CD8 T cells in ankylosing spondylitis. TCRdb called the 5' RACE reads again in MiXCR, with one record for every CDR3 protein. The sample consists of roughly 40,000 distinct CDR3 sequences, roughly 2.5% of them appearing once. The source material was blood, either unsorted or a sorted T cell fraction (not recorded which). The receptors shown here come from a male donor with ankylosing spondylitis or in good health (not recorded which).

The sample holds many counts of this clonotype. The CDR3 DNA follows: TGTGCCAGCAGCGTAGGGGACCCTAGCACAGATACGCAGTATTTT. Protein product: CASSVGDPSTDTQYF. The chain has TRBV9 and TRBJ2-3; D is possibly TRBD1 or TRBD2 (5 bases each). This CDR3 region has 15 residues. Germline assignment: CDR1 SGDLS and CDR2 YYNGEE. V gave up 0 bases and J gave up 0 bases, with 8 bases separating them. The variable domain in full, with the rest retrieved from reference TRBV9 and TRBJ2-3, is DSGVTQTPKHLITATGQRVTLRCSPRSGDLSVYWYQQSLDQGLQFLIQYYNGEERAKGNILERFSAQQFPDLHSELNLSSLELGDSALYFCASSVGDPSTDTQYFGPGTRLTVL.

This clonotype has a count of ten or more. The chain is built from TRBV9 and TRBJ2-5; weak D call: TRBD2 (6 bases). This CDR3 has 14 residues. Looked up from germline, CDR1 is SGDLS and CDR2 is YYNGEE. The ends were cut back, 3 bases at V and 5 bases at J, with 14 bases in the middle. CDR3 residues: CASSEQAEGETQYF. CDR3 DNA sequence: TGTGCCAGCAGCGAACAAGCGGAGGGGGAGACCCAGTACTTC.

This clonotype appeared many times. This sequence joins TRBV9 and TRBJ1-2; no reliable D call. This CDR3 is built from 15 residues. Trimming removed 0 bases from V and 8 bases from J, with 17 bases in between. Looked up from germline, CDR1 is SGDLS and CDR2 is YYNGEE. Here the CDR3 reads CASSVELGGSEGYTF. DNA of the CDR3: TGTGCCAGCAGCGTAGAACTTGGAGGATCGGAGGGCTACACCTTC.

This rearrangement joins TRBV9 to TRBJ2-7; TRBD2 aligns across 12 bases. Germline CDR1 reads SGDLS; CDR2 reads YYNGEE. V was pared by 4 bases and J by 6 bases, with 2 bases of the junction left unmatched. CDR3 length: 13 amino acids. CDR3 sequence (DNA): TGTGCCAGCAGCAGGGGACTAGCGGGCGAGCAGTACTTC. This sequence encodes CASSRGLAGEQYF. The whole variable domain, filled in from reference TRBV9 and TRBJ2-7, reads DSGVTQTPKHLITATGQRVTLRCSPRSGDLSVYWYQQSLDQGLQFLIQYYNGEERAKGNILERFSAQQFPDLHSELNLSSLELGDSALYFCASSRGLAGEQYFGPGTRLTVT.

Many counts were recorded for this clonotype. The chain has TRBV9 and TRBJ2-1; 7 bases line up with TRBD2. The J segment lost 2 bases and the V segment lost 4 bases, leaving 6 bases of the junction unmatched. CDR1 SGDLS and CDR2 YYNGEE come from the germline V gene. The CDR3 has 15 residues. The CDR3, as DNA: TGTGCCAGCAGCCCTCCGGGACTACCCTACAATGAGCAGTTCTTC. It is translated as CASSPPGLPYNEQFF.

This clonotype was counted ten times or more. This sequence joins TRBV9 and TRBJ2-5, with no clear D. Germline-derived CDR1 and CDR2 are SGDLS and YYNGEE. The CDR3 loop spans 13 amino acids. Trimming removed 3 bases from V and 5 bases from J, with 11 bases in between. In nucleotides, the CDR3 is TGTGCCAGCAGCGCCCAGGTCAGGGAGACCCAGTACTTC. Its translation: CASSAQVRETQYF.

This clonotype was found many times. In nucleotides, the CDR3 is TGTGCCAGCAGCGTAGGTTGGACAGGGTCCTACAATGAGCAGTTCTTC. It is translated as CASSVGWTGSYNEQFF. V usage is TRBV9 and J usage is TRBJ2-1, with TRBD1 matching over 8 bases. This CDR3 comprises 16 residues. Germline CDR1 is SGDLS and CDR2 is YYNGEE. The V and J ends lost 0 bases and 1 base, in that order; junction bases with no gene match: 3.

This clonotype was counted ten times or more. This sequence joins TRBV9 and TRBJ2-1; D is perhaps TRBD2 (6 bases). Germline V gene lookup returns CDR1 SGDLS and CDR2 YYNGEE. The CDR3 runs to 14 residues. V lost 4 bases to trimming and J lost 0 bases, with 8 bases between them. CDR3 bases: TGTGCCAGCAGCCCCGGGGGCTCCTACAATGAGCAGTTCTTC. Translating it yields CASSPGGSYNEQFF.

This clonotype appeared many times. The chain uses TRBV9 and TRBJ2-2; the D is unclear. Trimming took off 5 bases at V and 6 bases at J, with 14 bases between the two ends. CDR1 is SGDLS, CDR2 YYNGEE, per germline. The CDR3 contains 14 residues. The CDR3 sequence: CASRLSWGSGELFF. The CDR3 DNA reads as TGTGCCAGCAGGCTTAGTTGGGGTTCCGGGGAGCTGTTTTTT.

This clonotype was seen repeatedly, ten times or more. In DNA, the CDR3 is TGTGCCAGCAGCGTAGGCCCCGGACTAGCGTGGGGAGAGACCCAGTACTTC. The encoded protein is CASSVGPGLAWGETQYF. V is TRBV9 and J is TRBJ2-5, with 9 positions matching TRBD2. J gave up 4 bases and V 0 bases, and 10 bases lay outside the gene matches. The CDR3 sequence is 17 residues long. Germline CDR1 reads SGDLS; CDR2 reads YYNGEE.

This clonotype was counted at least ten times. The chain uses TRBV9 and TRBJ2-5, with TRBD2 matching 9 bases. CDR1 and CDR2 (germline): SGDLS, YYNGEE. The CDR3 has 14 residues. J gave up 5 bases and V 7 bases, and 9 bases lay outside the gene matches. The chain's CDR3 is CASGEREVGETQYF. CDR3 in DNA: TGTGCCAGCGGAGAGCGGGAGGTAGGGGAGACCCAGTACTTC.

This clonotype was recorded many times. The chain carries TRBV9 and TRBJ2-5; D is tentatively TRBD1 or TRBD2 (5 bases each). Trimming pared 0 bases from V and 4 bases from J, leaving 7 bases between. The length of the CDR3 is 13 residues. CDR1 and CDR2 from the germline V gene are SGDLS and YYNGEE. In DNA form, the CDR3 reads TGTGCCAGCAGCGTAGCGGGGACAGAGACCCAGTACTTC. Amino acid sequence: CASSVAGTETQYF.

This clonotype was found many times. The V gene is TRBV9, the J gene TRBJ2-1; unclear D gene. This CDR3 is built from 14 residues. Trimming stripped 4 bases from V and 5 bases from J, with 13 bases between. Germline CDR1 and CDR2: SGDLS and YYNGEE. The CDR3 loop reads CASSYRTVNNEQFF. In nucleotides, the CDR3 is TGTGCCAGCAGCTACCGGACGGTAAACAATGAGCAGTTCTTC.

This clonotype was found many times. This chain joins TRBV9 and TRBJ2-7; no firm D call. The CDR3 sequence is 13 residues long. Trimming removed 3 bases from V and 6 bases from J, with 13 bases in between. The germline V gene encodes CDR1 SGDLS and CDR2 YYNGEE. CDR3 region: CASSGLANGEQYF. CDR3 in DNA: TGTGCCAGCAGCGGCCTCGCGAACGGCGAGCAGTACTTC. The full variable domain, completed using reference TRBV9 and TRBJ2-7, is DSGVTQTPKHLITATGQRVTLRCSPRSGDLSVYWYQQSLDQGLQFLIQYYNGEERAKGNILERFSAQQFPDLHSELNLSSLELGDSALYFCASSGLANGEQYFGPGTRLTVT.

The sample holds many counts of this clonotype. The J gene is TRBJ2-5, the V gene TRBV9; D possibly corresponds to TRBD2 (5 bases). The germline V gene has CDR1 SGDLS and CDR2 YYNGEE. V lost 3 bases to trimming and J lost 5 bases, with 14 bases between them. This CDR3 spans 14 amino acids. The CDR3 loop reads CASSARERPETQYF. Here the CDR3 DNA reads TGTGCCAGCAGCGCAAGAGAGCGGCCTGAGACCCAGTACTTC.

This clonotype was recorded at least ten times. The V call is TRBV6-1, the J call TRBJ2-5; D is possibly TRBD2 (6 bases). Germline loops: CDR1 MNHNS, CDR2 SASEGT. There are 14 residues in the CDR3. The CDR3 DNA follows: TGTGAGAACTTCCGGGCTAGCGAACAAGAGACCCAGTACTTC. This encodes CENFRASEQETQYF.